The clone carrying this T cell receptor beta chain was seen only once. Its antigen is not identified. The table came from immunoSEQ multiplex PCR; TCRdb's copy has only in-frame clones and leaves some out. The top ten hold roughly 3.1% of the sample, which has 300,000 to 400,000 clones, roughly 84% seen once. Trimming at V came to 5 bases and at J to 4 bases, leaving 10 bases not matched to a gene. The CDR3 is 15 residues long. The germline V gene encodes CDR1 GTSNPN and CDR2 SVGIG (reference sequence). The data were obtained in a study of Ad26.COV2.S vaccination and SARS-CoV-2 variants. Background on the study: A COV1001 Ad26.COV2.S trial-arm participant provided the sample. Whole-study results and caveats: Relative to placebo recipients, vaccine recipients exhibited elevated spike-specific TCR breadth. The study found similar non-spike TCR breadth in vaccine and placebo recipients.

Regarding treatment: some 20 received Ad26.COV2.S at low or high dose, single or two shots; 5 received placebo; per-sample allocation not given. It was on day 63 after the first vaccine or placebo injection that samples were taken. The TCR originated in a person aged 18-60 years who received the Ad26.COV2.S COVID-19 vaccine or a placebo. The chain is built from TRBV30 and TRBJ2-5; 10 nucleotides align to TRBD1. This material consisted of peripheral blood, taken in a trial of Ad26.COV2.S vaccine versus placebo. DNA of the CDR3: TGTGCCTGGGAGTCTACCGGGACAGGGGTAGAGACCCAGTACTTC. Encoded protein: CAWESTGTGVETQYF.